Shown below are 32 T cell receptor beta chains from a single sample sequenced in a study of blood T cells in healthy people across ages. For the second PCR, which ran for about 6 to 11 cycles, a sample-barcoded 5' primer and a J-beta primer mix were used. TCRdb analysed the 5' RACE reads with MiXCR anew, one entry per CDR3 protein. The sample has more than 1.4 million distinct CDR3 sequences, roughly 40% seen once. Source material: blood. The receptors here all came from a woman aged 18-29 years in good health.

J is TRBJ2-4 and V is TRBV6-4; maybe TRBD2 (7 bases). This CDR3 comprises 20 residues. CDR1 is MRHNA and CDR2 is SNTAGT in the germline V gene. V lost 0 bases and J lost 4, with 25 bases in between. The CDR3 loop is CASSDSSGGGGLGTKNIQYF. CDR3 coding DNA: TGTGCCAGCAGTGACTCTTCTGGGGGAGGGGGTCTAGGTACAAAAAACATTCAGTACTTC.

V usage is TRBV20-1 and J usage is TRBJ2-3; possibly TRBD1 for D (6 bases). Germline-derived CDR1 and CDR2 are DFQATT and SNEGSKA (reference sequence). The V and J ends lost 2 bases and 14 bases respectively, with 26 bases between them. This CDR3 is built from 15 residues. In DNA, the CDR3 is TGCAGTGCTAGACCGGTCCAATCAGGGGCCTGGCTATTGTATTTT. Amino acid sequence: CSARPVQSGAWLLYF.

The sample holds a few counts of this clonotype. The rearrangement links TRBV27 to TRBJ2-7; tentatively, D is TRBD2 (5 bases). Germline CDR1 reads MNHEY; CDR2 reads SMNVEV (reference sequence). The V end was cut by 6 bases, the J end by 7 bases, with 19 bases between. This CDR3 has 14 residues. CDR3 sequence: CASSPSTKGVEQYF. As DNA, the CDR3 is TGTGCCAGCAGCCCATCAACGAAGGGAGTGGAGCAGTACTTC.

This sequence joins TRBV4-1 and TRBJ2-7; D not certain. The CDR3 has 13 residues. V gave up 1 base and J gave up 5 bases, with 9 bases separating them. Germline V gives CDR1 MGHRA, CDR2 YSYEKL. The CDR3 here is CASSQVGLHEQYF. The CDR3 nucleotides are TGCGCCAGCAGCCAAGTTGGGCTCCACGAGCAGTACTTC.

The rearrangement joins TRBV29-1 to TRBJ1-1, with TRBD1 as a possible D gene (6 bases). The V end lost 4 bases, the J end lost 0 bases, and 12 bases lay between the germline ends. CDR1 and CDR2 from the germline V gene are SQVTM and ANQGSEA. The CDR3 has 14 residues. The CDR3 DNA follows: TGCAGCGTTGGGGGGGACAATCTGAACACTGAAGCTTTCTTT. Translated, it gives CSVGGDNLNTEAFF.

This clonotype was counted a few times. The genes are TRBV4-1 and TRBJ2-7; no reliable D call. Trimming pared 2 bases from V and 2 bases from J, leaving 13 bases between. CDR3 size: 15 residues. The V gene's germline CDR1 is MGHRA and CDR2 YSYEKL. CDR3 residues: CASSQYSGSTYEQYF. The DNA for the CDR3 is TGCGCCAGCAGCCAATACTCGGGTTCGACCTACGAGCAGTACTTC.

The chain combines TRBV28 with TRBJ2-1; the D gene is possibly TRBD1 (6 bases). The CDR3 totals 15 residues. From germline, CDR1 is MDHEN and CDR2 SYDVKM. Trimming took off 7 bases at V and 4 bases at J, with 17 bases between the two ends. Here the CDR3 reads CASIGGQFLYNEQFF. CDR3 sequence (DNA): TGTGCCAGCATAGGAGGACAGTTCCTTTACAATGAGCAGTTCTTC. The whole variable domain, filled in from reference TRBV28 and TRBJ2-1, reads DVKVTQSSRYLVKRTGEKVFLECVQDMDHENMFWYRQDPGLGLRLIYFSYDVKMKEKGDIPEGYSVSREKKERFSLILESASTNQTSMYLCASIGGQFLYNEQFFGPGTRLTVL.

The chain joins TRBV6-5 to TRBJ2-7; D not resolved. The CDR3 length is 11 residues. CDR1 and CDR2 from the germline V gene are MNHEY and SVGAGI. Trimming stripped 6 bases from V and 7 bases from J, with 10 bases between. CDR3 residues: CASSNLREQYF. CDR3 sequence (DNA): TGTGCCAGCAGCAATCTGAGGGAGCAGTACTTC.

The genes are TRBV30 and TRBJ2-4; 7 bases line up with TRBD2. The DNA matches TRBJ2-7 better at its end, which makes the J call doubtful. The V gene's germline CDR1 is GTSNPN and CDR2 SVGIG (reference sequence). CDR3 length equals 14 residues. The CDR3 DNA sequence: TGTGCCTGGAGTTACTCGCGGGAGCTTGACGAGCAGTACTTC. Its protein is CAWSYSRELDEQYF.

J is TRBJ2-3 and V is TRBV6-5; a possible D gene is TRBD2 (5 bases). Germline V gene sequence: CDR1 MNHEY, CDR2 SVGAGI. The CDR3 runs 15 residues. Between the trimmed V and J ends, which lost 5 bases and 3 bases, there was a span of 15 bases. CDR3 protein: CASSRTVSETDTQYF. In nucleotides, the CDR3 is TGTGCCAGCAGTAGAACGGTTAGCGAAACAGATACGCAGTATTTT.

The chain employs TRBV11-2 and TRBJ2-3; D remains ambiguous. The CDR3 sequence is 16 residues long. V was trimmed by 1 base and J by 0 bases, leaving 11 bases between them. CDR1 is SGHAT, CDR2 FQNNGV, per germline. The CDR3 reads CASSLAGQSSTDTQYF. As DNA, the CDR3 is TGTGCCAGCAGCTTAGCCGGTCAGTCTAGCACAGATACGCAGTATTTT.

This clonotype was detected ten times or more. The junction differs from germline at one of its ends, possibly a read error. V gene TRBV5-1 combines with J gene TRBJ2-7; the match to TRBD2 covers 9 bases. The germline V gene encodes CDR1 SGHRS and CDR2 YFSETQ. The CDR3 is made up of 14 amino acids. The CDR3 is CASSLGLADYEQYF. CDR3 sequence (DNA): TGTGCCAGCAGCTTGGGACTAGCCGACTACGAGCAGTACTTC.

A note on this clonotype: Compared with germline, one end of the junction differs, possibly owing to a read error. V is TRBV4-1 and J is TRBJ2-1; TRBD2 matches at 14 bases. Germline values: CDR1 MGHRA, CDR2 YSYEKL. The CDR3 is made up of 17 amino acids. CDR3 protein: CTSSQEGTSGSGDEQFF. The CDR3 bases are TGCACCAGCAGCCAAGAGGGGACTAGCGGGAGTGGAGATGAGCAGTTCTTC.

The sample holds a few counts of this clonotype. CDR3 in amino acids: CATPNSQDNEQFF. In DNA, the CDR3 is TGTGCCACGCCAAATTCGCAGGACAATGAGCAGTTCTTC. The genes are TRBV5-5 and TRBJ2-1, with D unresolved. The CDR3 is 13 amino acids. V was trimmed by 9 bases and J by 5 bases, leaving 15 bases between them. Germline CDR1 and CDR2: SGHKS and YYEKEE (reference sequence).

V gene TRBV2 combines with J gene TRBJ1-1; TRBD1 matches 7 bases. The CDR3 totals 15 residues. The V and J ends lost 9 bases and 1 base, in that order; junction bases with no gene match: 11. Germline-derived CDR1 and CDR2 are SNHLY and FYNNEI. DNA for the CDR3: TGTGCCAGGGGGACAGATCCCCCCCGGAACACTGAAGCTTTCTTT. Its protein product is CARGTDPPRNTEAFF.

This clonotype was counted only a few times. The chain uses TRBV12-3 or TRBV12-4 and TRBJ2-5; D is tentatively TRBD1 or TRBD2 (6 bases each). The tail of the sequence fits TRBJ2-7 better, so the J call may be wrong. The CDR3 is made up of 12 amino acids. In DNA, the CDR3 is TGTGCCAGCAGTAAGGGGGGCAGCGAGCAGTACTTC. This codes for CASSKGGSEQYF.

The chain joins TRBV27 to TRBJ1-5, with no clear D. Trimming removed 3 bases from V and 6 bases from J, with 18 bases in between. The germline CDR1 and CDR2 sequences are MNHEY and SMNVEV (reference sequence). CDR3 length: 16 residues. CDR3 coding DNA: TGTGCCAGCAGTTTTCTCGGGCAACTCGAGGGTCAGCCCCAGCATTTT. It specifies CASSFLGQLEGQPQHF.

V and J are TRBV20-1 and TRBJ2-7; TRBD2 matches at 9 bases. Germline V gives CDR1 DFQATT, CDR2 SNEGSKA (reference sequence). The V gene end was trimmed by 2 bases and the J gene end by 5 bases; junction bases not matched to a gene: 7. The CDR3 runs 14 residues. CDR3 in amino acids: CSARRREGRDEQYF. Here the CDR3 DNA reads TGCAGTGCTAGACGGCGGGAGGGCCGAGACGAGCAGTACTTC.

This clonotype came up a few times. The chain is built from TRBV27 and TRBJ1-2; possible D gene TRBD1, 5 bases. The CDR3 runs to 16 residues. Germline V gene lookup returns CDR1 MNHEY and CDR2 SMNVEV (reference sequence). With 6 bases removed from V and 0 bases from J, the gap between germline ends came to 17 bases. CDR3 loop: CASSPAGGPANYGYTF. CDR3 sequence (DNA): TGTGCCAGCAGCCCAGCCGGGGGACCCGCTAACTATGGCTACACCTTC.

The V gene is TRBV12-3 or TRBV12-4, the J gene TRBJ1-2; the D is unclear. Trimming left V 6 bases short and J 5 bases short, with 16 bases between. The CDR3 runs 14 residues. Written as DNA, the CDR3 is TGTGCCAGCAGAGCTGTCGGCCTTCGATATGGCTACACCTTC. It specifies CASRAVGLRYGYTF.

This clonotype occurred a few times. The J gene is TRBJ2-1, the V gene TRBV14; weak D call: TRBD2 (5 bases). CDR1 and CDR2 from the germline V gene are SGHDN and FVKESK. This CDR3 has 18 amino acids. V was shortened by 0 bases and J by 8 bases, with 23 bases between the two germline ends. The CDR3 sequence: CASSQDRQAVIAADEQFF. CDR3 nucleotides: TGTGCCAGCAGCCAAGATCGGCAAGCGGTTATCGCAGCCGATGAGCAGTTCTTC.

As DNA, the CDR3 is TGTGCCAGCAGCCGGGCAGTTTCACCCCTCCACTTT. Its protein is CASSRAVSPLHF. This rearrangement joins TRBV12-3 or TRBV12-4 to TRBJ1-6; D is ambiguous. V dropped 6 bases and J dropped 9 bases, with 9 bases sitting between them. The CDR3 loop spans 12 amino acids.

The CDR3: CASSPFGTAYGYTF. The CDR3, as DNA: TGTGCCAGCAGTCCCTTCGGGACGGCCTATGGCTACACCTTC. The V and J genes are TRBV28 and TRBJ1-2; weak D call: TRBD1 (5 bases). The ends were cut back, 5 bases at V and 4 bases at J, with 14 bases in the middle. This CDR3 contains 14 residues. CDR1 is MDHEN, CDR2 SYDVKM, per germline.

This clonotype was observed a handful of times. The chain couples TRBV5-1 to TRBJ2-5, with D unresolved. CDR3 length: 14 residues. Germline assignment: CDR1 SGHRS and CDR2 YFSETQ. V lost 0 bases and J 11 bases, leaving 17 bases between the germline ends. The CDR3 is CASSLAVYGNEQYF. The CDR3 DNA reads as TGCGCCAGCAGCTTGGCCGTCTATGGGAATGAGCAGTACTTC.

This CDR3 is CATSDSRTGDGNEQFF. In nucleotides, the CDR3 is TGTGCCACCAGTGATTCCAGGACAGGGGATGGCAATGAGCAGTTCTTC. V usage is TRBV24-1 and J usage is TRBJ2-1, with 9 positions matching TRBD1. Germline-derived CDR1 and CDR2 are KGHDR and SFDVKD. The CDR3 is 16 residues long. The J segment lost 6 bases and the V segment lost 2 bases, leaving 7 bases of the junction unmatched.

The chain recombines TRBV5-1 with TRBJ1-4, with D possibly TRBD1 on 5 matching bases. The germline V gene encodes CDR1 SGHRS and CDR2 YFSETQ. This CDR3 has 18 amino acids. V was pared by 4 bases and J by 1 base, with 20 bases between. DNA of the CDR3: TGCGCCAGCAGCCCCCTGGCCAGGGAGTCGGGAACTAATGAAAAACTGTTTTTT. This sequence encodes CASSPLARESGTNEKLFF.

This chain links TRBV25-1 with TRBJ1-1; D might be TRBD1 (5 bases). This CDR3 has 15 amino acids. V was pared by 0 bases and J by 3 bases, with 11 bases between. Germline V gene data show CDR1 as MGHDK and CDR2 as SYGVNS. The CDR3 loop is CASSEYFREDTEAFF. The CDR3 coding sequence is TGTGCCAGCAGTGAATACTTCAGGGAAGACACTGAAGCTTTCTTT.

The rearrangement uses TRBV7-2 and TRBJ1-2, with TRBD1 as a possible D gene (5 bases). The V and J ends lost 4 bases and 6 bases respectively, with 18 bases between them. The CDR3 totals 15 residues. The germline V gene has CDR1 SGHTA and CDR2 FQGNSA. The CDR3 is CASSSGGAGNDGYTF. CDR3 DNA sequence: TGTGCCAGCAGCTCAGGTGGAGCAGGGAACGATGGCTACACCTTC.

On this clonotype itself: The junction departs from germline at one end; a sequencing error may be responsible. CDR3 nucleotide sequence: TGTGCCAGCAGTCCCGGGGGGGGGAACACTGTAGCTTTCTTT. Amino acid sequence: CASSPGGGNTVAFF. The chain combines TRBV27 with TRBJ1-1, with D possibly being TRBD1 (5 bases). This CDR3 comprises 14 residues. The germline CDR1 and CDR2 sequences are MNHEY and SMNVEV (reference sequence).

The chain joins TRBV6-5 to TRBJ1-1; TRBD1 matches at 7 bases. Germline V gives CDR1 MNHEY, CDR2 SVGAGI. V lost 1 base and J lost 6; bases outside the gene matches: 17. This CDR3 contains 18 residues. CDR3 nucleotides: TGTGCCAGCAGTTACTTGGCCGGACAGGAGCCCTTCGTACCTGAAGCTTTCTTT. Protein sequence: CASSYLAGQEPFVPEAFF.

The CDR3 bases are TGTGCCAGCAGTTACTCGATTCGGTCGGTCAGGGGACCTAACTATGGCTACACCTTC. This encodes CASSYSIRSVRGPNYGYTF. The chain links TRBV6-5 to TRBJ1-2; D is possibly TRBD1 (6 bases). V was cut by 0 bases and J by 0 bases, with 20 bases left in between. CDR3 length: 19 residues. Germline V gene lookup returns CDR1 MNHEY and CDR2 SVGAGI.

A note on this clonotype: The junction shows a germline mismatch at one end, possibly a read error. V and J are TRBV4-1 and TRBJ1-2; D gene unclear. The CDR3 contains 14 residues. In germline, CDR1 is MGHRA, CDR2 YSYEKL. The CDR3 reads CTSSQDRRTYGYTF. DNA for the CDR3: TGCACCAGCAGCCAAGATCGGCGGACCTATGGCTACACCTTC.